A selection of T cell receptor beta chains follows, all from one sample in a study of OX40 agonist ivuxolimab in advanced cancers. The repertoire was sequenced with immunoSEQ multiplex PCR; TCRdb's copy has only in-frame clones and lacks some. Of about 39,000 clones listed, approximately 90% are singletons. This specimen was CD4+ or CD8+ T cells sorted from blood, taken in a trial of the OX40 agonist ivuxolimab. These receptors originate from an adult with an advanced solid tumor such as melanoma, head and neck, liver or kidney cancer. Both conserved end residues are part of each CDR3. D genes are given only for firm matches. The size of a clone is reported for some rows only, either as once, few or many, or as a class for expanded clones.

clone_size | j_call | d_call | v_call | cdr3_aa | cdr3_nt
. | TRBJ1-4 | . | TRBV28 | CASSLSPATNEKLFF | TGTGCCAGCAGTTTATCCCCCGCAACTAATGAAAAACTGTTTTTT
. | TRBJ2-5 | . | TRBV4-1 | CASSQDQGSETQYF | TGCGCCAGCAGCCAAGATCAAGGGTCGGAGACCCAGTACTTC
. | TRBJ2-1 | . | TRBV6-1 | CASSYPNEQFF | TGTGCCAGCAGTTACCCCAATGAGCAGTTCTTC
once | TRBJ2-7 | . | TRBV11-1 | CASSLHPYEQYF | TGTGCCAGCAGCCTCCATCCCTACGAGCAGTACTTC
. | TRBJ2-1 | TRBD2 | TRBV10-3 | CAIQGVAGGPSEEQFF | TGTGCCATCCAGGGGGTTGCGGGAGGGCCTAGCGAGGAGCAGTTCTTC
. | TRBJ2-5 | . | TRBV11-2 | CASSLGGLQETQYF | TGTGCCAGCAGCTTAGGAGGCCTCCAAGAGACCCAGTACTTC
. | TRBJ2-1 | TRBD2 | TRBV30 | CAWSIGTSIEQFF | TGTGCCTGGAGTATCGGGACTAGCATCGAGCAGTTCTTC
. | TRBJ2-3 | . | TRBV7-2 | CASSDPIRQDTQYF | TGTGCCAGCAGCGATCCGATTAGGCAAGATACGCAGTATTTT
. | TRBJ2-1 | . | TRBV27 | CASSPVGSYNEQFF | TGTGCCAGCAGTCCCGTGGGCTCCTACAATGAGCAGTTCTTC
once | TRBJ2-1 | TRBD2 | TRBV5-5 | CASSLGALLAGGHNEQFF | TGTGCCAGCAGCTTGGGGGCGTTACTAGCGGGAGGCCACAATGAGCAGTTCTTC
once | TRBJ2-5 | . | TRBV19 | CASSIVGIQETQYF | TGTGCCAGTAGTATAGTCGGCATACAAGAGACCCAGTACTTC
. | TRBJ2-3 | . | TRBV7-9 | CASSARIFSTDTQYF | TGTGCCAGCAGTGCCCGAATATTCAGCACAGATACGCAGTATTTT
. | TRBJ1-1 | . | TRBV19 | CASVRGNTEAFF | TGTGCCAGTGTAAGGGGCAACACTGAAGCTTTCTTT
. | TRBJ2-7 | . | TRBV19 | CASSIGAVSYEQYF | TGTGCCAGTAGTATAGGCGCAGTCTCCTACGAGCAGTACTTC
once | TRBJ2-1 | TRBD2 | TRBV27 | CASSLTLPAGGISSYNEQFF | TGTGCCAGCAGTTTAACCCTTCCAGCGGGAGGGATTAGCTCCTACAATGAGCAGTTCTTC
. | TRBJ1-4 | . | TRBV6-6 | CASSTNGKLFF | TGTGCCAGCAGCACTAATGGAAAACTGTTTTTT
. | TRBJ1-5 | . | TRBV6-5 | CASSSGRAQPQHF | TGTGCCAGCAGCTCGGGCAGGGCCCAGCCCCAGCATTTT
once | TRBJ1-1 | TRBD1 | TRBV29-1 | CSGDSGTEAFF | TGCAGTGGGGACAGCGGCACTGAAGCTTTCTTT
. | TRBJ1-3 | TRBD1 | TRBV18 | CASSPGQGAGNTIYF | TGTGCCAGCTCACCCGGACAGGGGGCTGGAAACACCATATATTTT
. | TRBJ2-7 | TRBD1 | TRBV5-6 | CASRGEGAEEQYF | TGTGCCAGCAGGGGTGAGGGGGCGGAAGAGCAGTACTTC
. | TRBJ2-3 | . | TRBV5-1 | CASSLEVIDTQYF | TGCGCCAGCAGCTTGGAGGTGATAGATACGCAGTATTTT
. | TRBJ2-5 | TRBD2 | TRBV7-8 | CASSLESGVYQETQYF | TGTGCCAGCAGCTTAGAGAGCGGGGTGTACCAAGAGACCCAGTACTTC
. | TRBJ1-1 | TRBD1 | TRBV19 | CASSTGQIEAFF | TGTGCCAGTAGTACGGGACAGATTGAAGCTTTCTTT
. | TRBJ2-5 | . | TRBV27 | CASSLLGAETQYF | TGTGCCAGCAGTTTGCTAGGCGCCGAGACCCAGTACTTC